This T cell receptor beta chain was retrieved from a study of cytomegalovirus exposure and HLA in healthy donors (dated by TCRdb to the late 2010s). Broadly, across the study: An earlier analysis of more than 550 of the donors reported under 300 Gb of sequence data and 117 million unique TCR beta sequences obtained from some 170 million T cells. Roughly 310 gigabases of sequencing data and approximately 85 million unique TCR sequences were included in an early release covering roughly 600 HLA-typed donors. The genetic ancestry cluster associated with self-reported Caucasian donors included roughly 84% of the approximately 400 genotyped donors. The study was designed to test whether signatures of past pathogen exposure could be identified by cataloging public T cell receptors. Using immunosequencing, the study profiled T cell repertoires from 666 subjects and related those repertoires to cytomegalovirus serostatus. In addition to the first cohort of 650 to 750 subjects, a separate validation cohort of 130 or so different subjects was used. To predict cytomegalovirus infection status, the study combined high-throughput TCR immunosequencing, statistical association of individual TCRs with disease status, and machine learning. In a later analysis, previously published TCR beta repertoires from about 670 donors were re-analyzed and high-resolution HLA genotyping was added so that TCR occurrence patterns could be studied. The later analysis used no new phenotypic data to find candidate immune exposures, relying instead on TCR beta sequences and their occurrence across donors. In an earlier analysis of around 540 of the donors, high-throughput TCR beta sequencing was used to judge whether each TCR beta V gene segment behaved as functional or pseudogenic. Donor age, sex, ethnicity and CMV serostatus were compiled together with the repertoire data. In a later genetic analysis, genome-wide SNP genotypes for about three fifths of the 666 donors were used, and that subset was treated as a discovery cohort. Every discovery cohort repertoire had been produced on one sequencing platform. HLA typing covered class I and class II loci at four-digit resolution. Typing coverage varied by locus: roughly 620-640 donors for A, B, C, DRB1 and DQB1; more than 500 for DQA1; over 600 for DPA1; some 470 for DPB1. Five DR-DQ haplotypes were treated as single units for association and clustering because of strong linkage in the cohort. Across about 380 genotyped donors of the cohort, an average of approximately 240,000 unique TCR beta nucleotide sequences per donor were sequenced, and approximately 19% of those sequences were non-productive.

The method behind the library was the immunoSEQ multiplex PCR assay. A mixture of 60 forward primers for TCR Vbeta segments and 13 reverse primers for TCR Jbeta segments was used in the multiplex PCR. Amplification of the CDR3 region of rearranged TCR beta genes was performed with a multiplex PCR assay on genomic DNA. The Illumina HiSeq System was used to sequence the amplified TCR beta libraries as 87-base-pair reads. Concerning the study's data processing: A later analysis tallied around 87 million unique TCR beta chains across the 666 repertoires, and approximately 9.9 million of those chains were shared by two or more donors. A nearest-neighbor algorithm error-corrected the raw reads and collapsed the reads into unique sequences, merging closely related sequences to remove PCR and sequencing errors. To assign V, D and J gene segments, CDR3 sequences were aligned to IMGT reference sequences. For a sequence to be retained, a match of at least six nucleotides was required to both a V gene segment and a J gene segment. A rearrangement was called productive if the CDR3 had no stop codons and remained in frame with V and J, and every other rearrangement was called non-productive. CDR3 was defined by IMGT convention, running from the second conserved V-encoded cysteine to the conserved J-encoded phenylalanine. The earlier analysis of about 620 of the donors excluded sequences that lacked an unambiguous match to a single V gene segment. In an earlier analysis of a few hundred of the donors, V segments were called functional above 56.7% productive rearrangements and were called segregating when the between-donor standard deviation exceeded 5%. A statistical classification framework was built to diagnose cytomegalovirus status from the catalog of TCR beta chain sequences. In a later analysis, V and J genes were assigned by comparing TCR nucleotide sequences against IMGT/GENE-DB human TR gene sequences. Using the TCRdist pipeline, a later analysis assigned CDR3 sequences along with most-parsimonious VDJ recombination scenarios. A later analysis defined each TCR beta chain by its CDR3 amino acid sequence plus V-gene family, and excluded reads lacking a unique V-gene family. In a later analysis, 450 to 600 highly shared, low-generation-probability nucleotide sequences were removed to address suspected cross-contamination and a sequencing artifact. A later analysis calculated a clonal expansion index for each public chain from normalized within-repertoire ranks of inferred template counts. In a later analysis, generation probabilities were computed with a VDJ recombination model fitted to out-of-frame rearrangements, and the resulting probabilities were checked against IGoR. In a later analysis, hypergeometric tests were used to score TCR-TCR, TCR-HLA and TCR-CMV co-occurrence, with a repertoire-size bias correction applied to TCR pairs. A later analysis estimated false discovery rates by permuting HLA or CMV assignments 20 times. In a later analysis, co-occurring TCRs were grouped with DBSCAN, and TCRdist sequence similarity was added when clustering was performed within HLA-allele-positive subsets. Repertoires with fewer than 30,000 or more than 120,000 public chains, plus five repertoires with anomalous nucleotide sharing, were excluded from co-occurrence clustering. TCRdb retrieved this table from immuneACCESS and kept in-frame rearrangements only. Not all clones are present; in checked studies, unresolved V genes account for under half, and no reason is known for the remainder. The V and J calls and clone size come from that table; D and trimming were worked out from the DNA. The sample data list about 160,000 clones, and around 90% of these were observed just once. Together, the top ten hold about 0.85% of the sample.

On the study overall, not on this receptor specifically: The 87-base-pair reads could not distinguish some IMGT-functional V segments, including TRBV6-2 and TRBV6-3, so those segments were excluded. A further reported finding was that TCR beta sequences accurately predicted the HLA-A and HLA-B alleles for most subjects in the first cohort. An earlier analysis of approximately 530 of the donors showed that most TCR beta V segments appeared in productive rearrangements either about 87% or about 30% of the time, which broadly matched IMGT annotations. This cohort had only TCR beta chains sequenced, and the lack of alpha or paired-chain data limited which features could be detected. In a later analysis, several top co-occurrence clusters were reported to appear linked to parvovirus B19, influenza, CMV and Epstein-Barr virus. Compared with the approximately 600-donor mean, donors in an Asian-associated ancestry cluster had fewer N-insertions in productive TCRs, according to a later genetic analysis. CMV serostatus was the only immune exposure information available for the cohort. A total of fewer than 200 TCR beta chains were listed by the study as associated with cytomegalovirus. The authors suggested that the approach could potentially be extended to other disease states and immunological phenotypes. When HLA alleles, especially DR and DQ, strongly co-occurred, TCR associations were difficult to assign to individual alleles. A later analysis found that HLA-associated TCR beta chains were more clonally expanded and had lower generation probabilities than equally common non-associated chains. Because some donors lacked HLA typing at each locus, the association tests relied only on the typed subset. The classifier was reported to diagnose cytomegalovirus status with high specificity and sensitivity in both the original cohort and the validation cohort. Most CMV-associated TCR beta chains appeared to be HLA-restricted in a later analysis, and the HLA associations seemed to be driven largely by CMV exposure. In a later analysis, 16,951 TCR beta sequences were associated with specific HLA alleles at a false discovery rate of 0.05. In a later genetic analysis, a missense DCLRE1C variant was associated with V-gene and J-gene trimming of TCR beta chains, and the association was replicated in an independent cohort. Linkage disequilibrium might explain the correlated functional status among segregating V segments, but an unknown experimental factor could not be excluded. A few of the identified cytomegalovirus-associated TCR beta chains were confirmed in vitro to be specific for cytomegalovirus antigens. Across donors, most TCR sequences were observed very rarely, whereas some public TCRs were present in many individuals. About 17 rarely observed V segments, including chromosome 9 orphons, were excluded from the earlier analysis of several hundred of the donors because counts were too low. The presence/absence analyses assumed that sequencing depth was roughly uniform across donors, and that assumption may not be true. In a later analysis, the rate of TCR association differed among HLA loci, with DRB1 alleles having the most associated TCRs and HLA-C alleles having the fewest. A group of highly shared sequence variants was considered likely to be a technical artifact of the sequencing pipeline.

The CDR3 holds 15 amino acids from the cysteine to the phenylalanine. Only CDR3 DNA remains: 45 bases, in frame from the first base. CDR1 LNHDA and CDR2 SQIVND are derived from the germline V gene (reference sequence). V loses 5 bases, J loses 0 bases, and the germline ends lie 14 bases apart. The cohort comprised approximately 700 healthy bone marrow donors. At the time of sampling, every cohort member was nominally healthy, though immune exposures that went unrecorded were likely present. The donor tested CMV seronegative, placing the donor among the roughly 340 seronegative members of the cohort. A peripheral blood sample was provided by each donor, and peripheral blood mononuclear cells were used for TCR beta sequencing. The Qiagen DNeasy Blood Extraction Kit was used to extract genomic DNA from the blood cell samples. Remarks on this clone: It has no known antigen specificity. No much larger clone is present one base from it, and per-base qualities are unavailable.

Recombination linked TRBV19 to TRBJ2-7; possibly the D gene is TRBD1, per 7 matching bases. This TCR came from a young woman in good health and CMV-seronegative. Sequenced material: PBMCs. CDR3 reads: CASSSRQGGSYEQYF. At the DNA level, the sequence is TGTGCCAGTAGTTCAAGACAGGGAGGCTCCTACGAGCAGTACTTC. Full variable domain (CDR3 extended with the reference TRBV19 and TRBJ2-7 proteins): DGGITQSPKYLFRKEGQNVTLSCEQNLNHDAMYWYRQDPGQGLRLIYYSQIVNDFQKGDIAEGYSVSREKKESFPLTVTSAQKNPTAFYLCASSSRQGGSYEQYFGPGTRLTVT.